This T cell receptor beta chain comes out of a study of control samples from healthy donors and cancer patients. Germline CDR1 is MNHEY and CDR2 is SVGAGI. This CDR3 region has 15 residues. V shed 6 bases and J 2 bases; nucleotides not matched to a gene: 6. Produced via immunoSEQ multiplex PCR; TCRdb's table is partial and in-frame only. The sample yields 150,000 to 180,000 clones, roughly 92% seen once. The sequence was obtained from a middle-aged man in good health. The sequencing sample was made of blood. The chain recombines TRBV6-5 with TRBJ2-3, with 9 bases that match TRBD2. CDR3 sequence reads: CASRFLAGHTDTQYF. For the CDR3, the DNA is TGTGCCAGCAGATTCCTAGCGGGACACACAGATACGCAGTATTTT.